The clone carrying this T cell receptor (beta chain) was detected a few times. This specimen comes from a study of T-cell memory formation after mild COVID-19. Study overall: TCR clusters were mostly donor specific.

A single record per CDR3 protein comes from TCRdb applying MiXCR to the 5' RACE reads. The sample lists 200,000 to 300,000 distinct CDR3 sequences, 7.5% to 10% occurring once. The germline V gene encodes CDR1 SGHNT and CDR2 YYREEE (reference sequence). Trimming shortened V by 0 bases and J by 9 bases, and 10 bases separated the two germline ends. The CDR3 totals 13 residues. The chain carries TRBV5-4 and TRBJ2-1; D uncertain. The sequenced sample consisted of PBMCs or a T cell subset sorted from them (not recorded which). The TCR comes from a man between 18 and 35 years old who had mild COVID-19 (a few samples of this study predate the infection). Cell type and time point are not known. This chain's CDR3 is CASSLGREPEQFF. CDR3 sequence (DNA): TGTGCCAGCAGCTTGGGCAGAGAGCCTGAGCAGTTCTTC. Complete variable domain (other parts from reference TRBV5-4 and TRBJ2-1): ETGVTQSPTHLIKTRGQQVTLRCSSQSGHNTVSWYQQALGQGPQFIFQYYREEENGRGNFPPRFSGLQFPNYSSELNVNALELDDSALYLCASSLGREPEQFFGPGTRLTVL.